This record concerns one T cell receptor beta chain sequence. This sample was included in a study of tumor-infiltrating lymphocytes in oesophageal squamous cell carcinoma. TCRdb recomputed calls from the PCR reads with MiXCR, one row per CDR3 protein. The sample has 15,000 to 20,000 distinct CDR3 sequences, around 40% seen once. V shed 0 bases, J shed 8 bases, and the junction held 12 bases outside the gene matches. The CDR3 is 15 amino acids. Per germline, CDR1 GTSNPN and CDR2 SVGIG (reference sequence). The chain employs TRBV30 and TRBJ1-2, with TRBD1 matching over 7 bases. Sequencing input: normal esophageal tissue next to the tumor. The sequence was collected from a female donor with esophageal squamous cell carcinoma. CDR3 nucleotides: TGTGCCTGGAGTGTACTGGCAGGGGGAGTAGGGGGCTACACCTTC. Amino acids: CAWSVLAGGVGGYTF.